These T cell receptor beta chains were read from a single sample in a study of control samples from healthy donors and cancer patients. Sequencing used immunoSEQ multiplex PCR; TCRdb keeps in-frame clones, though not all of them. Of 120,000 or so clones in the sample, roughly 91% are singletons; the top ten hold 1.7%. Sequencing input: PBMCs. These receptors all come from a man aged 45-65 years with head and neck cancer. Both conserved end residues are part of each CDR3. The order of the fields is CDR3 length, J gene, V gene, D gene, clone size, CDR3 DNA, CDR3 protein. D genes are given only for firm matches. Clone sizes are given selectively: once, few, many, or a class where the clone is expanded.

14,TRBJ2-1,TRBV5-1,NA,NA,TGCGCCAGCAGCACCACGGGGTGGAGAAATGAGCAGTTCTTC,CASSTTGWRNEQFF
14,TRBJ1-1,TRBV10-3,NA,NA,TGTGCCATCAGTGGAGGAGGAGGGAAGACTGAAGCTTTCTTT,CAISGGGGKTEAFF
14,TRBJ1-3,TRBV4-1,NA,NA,TGCGCCAGCAGCCAAGGAGACCGTGGAAACACCATATATTTT,CASSQGDRGNTIYF
16,TRBJ2-1,TRBV7-2,NA,NA,TGTGCCAGCAGCTTAGGGTATTCGAAAGCAGCGAATGAGCAGTTCTTC,CASSLGYSKAANEQFF
20,TRBJ1-3,TRBV21-1,NA,NA,TGTGCCAGCAGCAAAGGAGGCCGGGAGGGTAAGCCCGCCTCTGGAAACACCATATATTTT,CASSKGGREGKPASGNTIYF
14,TRBJ2-5,TRBV6-6,NA,NA,TGTGCCAGCAGTTACGAAATGGGGTTTGAGACCCAGTACTTC,CASSYEMGFETQYF
14,TRBJ1-4,TRBV6-6,NA,NA,TGTGCCAGCAGTTACCTGACCCTTAATGAAAAACTGTTTTTT,CASSYLTLNEKLFF
15,TRBJ1-1,TRBV7-2,NA,NA,TGTGCCAGCAGCTTAGCAGGCGCGTTAGGTACTGAAGCTTTCTTT,CASSLAGALGTEAFF
13,TRBJ1-1,TRBV19,NA,once,TGTGCCAGTAGCCTACAGGGGAACACTGAAGCTTTCTTT,CASSLQGNTEAFF
15,TRBJ2-1,TRBV6-5,NA,few,TGTGCCAGCAGTTACCCGGTAGGTGCCTACAATGAGCAGTTCTTC,CASSYPVGAYNEQFF
16,TRBJ2-3,TRBV14,NA,NA,TGTGCCAGCAGCCAAGATTTGGCGGCTCTCACAGATACGCAGTATTTT,CASSQDLAALTDTQYF
16,TRBJ1-5,TRBV7-3,NA,NA,TGTGCCAGCAGCTGGAGCGGGCAGGGGAGCAATCAGCCCCAGCATTTT,CASSWSGQGSNQPQHF
15,TRBJ2-1,TRBV7-3,NA,NA,TGTGCCAGCAGCTTATTGCCGGGGGCTTACAATGAGCAGTTCTTC,CASSLLPGAYNEQFF
13,TRBJ2-3,TRBV28,NA,NA,TGTGCCAGCAGTTTAAACTTCGGGGATACGCAGTATTTT,CASSLNFGDTQYF
16,TRBJ2-2,TRBV4-1,NA,NA,TGCGCCAGCAGCCTTTCACCTACGACGAACACCGGGGAGCTGTTTTTT,CASSLSPTTNTGELFF
14,TRBJ2-7,TRBV7-2,NA,NA,TGTGCCAGCAGCCTTTTAGGGGTTACCTACGAGCAGTACTTC,CASSLLGVTYEQYF
16,TRBJ2-7,TRBV5-1,TRBD1,NA,TGCGCCAGCAGCTTGGGGGACAGGGGGCTCTTGAAAGAGCAGTACTTC,CASSLGDRGLLKEQYF
11,TRBJ1-2,TRBV20-1,TRBD1,NA,TGCAGTGCTCCGGGACAGGGAAGGCTATTCTTC,CSAPGQGRLFF
14,TRBJ2-2,TRBV18,NA,NA,TGTGCCAGCTCACCGGTCGGGGGACCCGGGGAGCTGTTTTTT,CASSPVGGPGELFF
14,TRBJ1-4,TRBV30,NA,NA,TGTGCCTGGGACCTGGGACGGAATAATGAAAAACTGTTTTTT,CAWDLGRNNEKLFF
11,TRBJ1-1,TRBV20-1,NA,NA,TGCAGTGCACGGGGGAGCACTGAAGCTTTCTTT,CSARGSTEAFF
15,TRBJ1-2,TRBV5-1,NA,NA,TGCGCCAGCAGCTTGGGGGCCCCGGACAACTATGGCTACACCTTC,CASSLGAPDNYGYTF
16,TRBJ1-1,TRBV24-1,TRBD1,NA,TGTGCCACCAGTGGTGCCCCGGGACAGATGAACACTGAAGCTTTCTTT,CATSGAPGQMNTEAFF
15,TRBJ2-7,TRBV6-2/TRBV6-3,TRBD1,NA,TGTGCCAGCAGTTGGGCCCGGACAGGCCCCTACGAGCAGTACTTC,CASSWARTGPYEQYF
15,TRBJ2-3,TRBV5-1,NA,NA,TGCGCCAGCAGCTTGGGATCGGGTGTCACAGATACGCAGTATTTT,CASSLGSGVTDTQYF
13,TRBJ2-5,TRBV12-3/TRBV12-4,NA,once,TGTGCCAGCAGAAGGGACTTACAAGAGACCCAGTACTTC,CASRRDLQETQYF
13,TRBJ2-2,TRBV3-1/TRBV3-2,NA,NA,TGTGCCAGCAGCCCTCAGGGCACCGGGGAGCTGTTTTTT,CASSPQGTGELFF
14,TRBJ1-6,TRBV5-4,NA,NA,TGTGCCAGCAGCTTGGGAGGGGGAAGCTCACCCCTCCACTTT,CASSLGGGSSPLHF
18,TRBJ2-1,TRBV6-1,NA,NA,TGTGCCAGCAGTGAAGATCTAGGGTGGACCGGCTCCTACAATGAGCAGTTCTTC,CASSEDLGWTGSYNEQFF
15,TRBJ1-4,TRBV6-5,NA,NA,TGTGCCAGCAGTTACTTCGGGGGCGAGAATGAAAAACTGTTTTTT,CASSYFGGENEKLFF
14,TRBJ2-3,TRBV3-1/TRBV3-2,NA,NA,TGTGCCAGCAGCGACAGGTCTAGCACAGATACGCAGTATTTT,CASSDRSSTDTQYF
16,TRBJ2-5,TRBV5-1,NA,NA,TGCGCCAGCAGCTTGGCCAACAGGGTTGGCGGAGAGACCCAGTACTTC,CASSLANRVGGETQYF
17,TRBJ1-4,TRBV4-3,NA,NA,TGCGCCAGCAGCCAAACTATGGCTGACACCCTGAATGAAAAACTGTTTTTT,CASSQTMADTLNEKLFF
14,TRBJ1-1,TRBV7-9,NA,NA,TGTGCCAGCAGCTTAGGGGGAGCTAACACTGAAGCTTTCTTT,CASSLGGANTEAFF
17,TRBJ2-4,TRBV18,TRBD1,NA,TGTGCCAGCTCACCACGCCCGGGACAGGGTTCCAAAAACATTCAGTACTTC,CASSPRPGQGSKNIQYF
15,TRBJ2-2,TRBV24-1,NA,NA,TGTGCCACCAGTGATTTCGTCCAGGGTTCTTTGGAGCTGTTTTTT,CATSDFVQGSLELFF
15,TRBJ1-1,TRBV5-1,NA,NA,TGCGCCAGCAGCTTGGCCGTTTCGGGGGTCGCTGAAGCTTTCTTT,CASSLAVSGVAEAFF
14,TRBJ1-2,TRBV6-5,NA,once,TGTGCCAGCAGGAGGAGCGTAGCTAACTATGGCTACACCTTC,CASRRSVANYGYTF
14,TRBJ1-1,TRBV2,NA,NA,TGTGCCAGCACGAAAGGGACTATGAACACTGAAGCTTTCTTT,CASTKGTMNTEAFF
14,TRBJ1-4,TRBV18,NA,once,TGTGCCAGCTCACCCACCGCAGGAACCGAAAAACTGTTTTTT,CASSPTAGTEKLFF
15,TRBJ1-3,TRBV3-1/TRBV3-2,NA,NA,TGTGCCAGCAGCCAACAGGGTGAAGGTGGAAACACCATATATTTT,CASSQQGEGGNTIYF
13,TRBJ1-2,TRBV18,NA,NA,TGTGCCAGCTCACCAGATGGGGCTTATGGCTACACCTTC,CASSPDGAYGYTF
11,TRBJ2-1,TRBV7-3,NA,NA,TGTGCCAGCAGCGGGGGCAATGAGCAGTTCTTC,CASSGGNEQFF
13,TRBJ2-2,TRBV5-1,NA,NA,TGCGCCAGCAGCTTGGGGGGTACCGGGGAGCTGTTTTTT,CASSLGGTGELFF
19,TRBJ2-2,TRBV4-3,TRBD2,NA,TGCGCCAGCAGCCGCCGGACTAGCGGGGGGGCCGGGGGCACCGGGGAGCTGTTTTTT,CASSRRTSGGAGGTGELFF
14,TRBJ1-2,TRBV5-1,NA,NA,TGCGCCAGCAGCTTGCGGCAGCCTTACTATGGCTACACCTTC,CASSLRQPYYGYTF
16,TRBJ1-6,TRBV6-6,TRBD1,NA,TGTGCCAGCAGTTACTCGGACAGGGGGAGGGATTCACCCCTCCACTTT,CASSYSDRGRDSPLHF
15,TRBJ2-3,TRBV9,TRBD2,once,TGTGCCAGCAGCGTCACTAGCGGCGACACAGATACGCAGTATTTT,CASSVTSGDTDTQYF
14,TRBJ2-3,TRBV24-1,TRBD2,few,TGTGCCACCGGACTAGCGGATTTCACAGATACGCAGTATTTT,CATGLADFTDTQYF
13,TRBJ1-2,TRBV30,TRBD1,NA,TGTGCCTGGAGGATGGACAGGGACTATGGCTACACCTTC,CAWRMDRDYGYTF
13,TRBJ1-5,TRBV3-1/TRBV3-2,NA,NA,TGTGCCAGCAGCCAAGCAAACAATCAGCCCCAGCATTTT,CASSQANNQPQHF
15,TRBJ2-5,TRBV2,NA,NA,TGTGCCAGCAGCCAAAAGACAGGAAACCAAGAGACCCAGTACTTC,CASSQKTGNQETQYF